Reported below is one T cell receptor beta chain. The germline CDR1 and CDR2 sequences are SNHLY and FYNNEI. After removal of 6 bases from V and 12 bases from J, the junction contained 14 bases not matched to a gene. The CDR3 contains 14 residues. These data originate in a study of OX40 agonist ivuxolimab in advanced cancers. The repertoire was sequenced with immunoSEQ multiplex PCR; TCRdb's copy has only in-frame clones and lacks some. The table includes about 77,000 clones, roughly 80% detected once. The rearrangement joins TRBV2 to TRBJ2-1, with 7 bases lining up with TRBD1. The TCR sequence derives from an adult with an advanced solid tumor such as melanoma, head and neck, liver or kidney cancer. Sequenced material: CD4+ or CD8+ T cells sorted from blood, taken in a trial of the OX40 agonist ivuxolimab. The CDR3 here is CASSVRQGPRGQFF. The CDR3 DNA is TGTGCCAGCAGCGTTAGACAGGGACCCCGAGGGCAGTTCTTC.